The T cell receptor (beta chain) under discussion was sequenced for a study of blood T cell repertoires in COVID-19. The V and J ends lost 1 base and 2 bases respectively, with 17 bases between them. Germline V CDR1 and CDR2: MGHRA, YSYEKL. The CDR3 covers 18 residues. Clones were sequenced by immunoSEQ multiplex PCR, and TCRdb holds only the in-frame ones, with some missing. The data contain 70,000 to 95,000 clones, 85% to 90% of them singletons. Material: peripheral blood. The chain couples TRBV4-1 to TRBJ1-4; TRBD1 is a possible D gene (5 bases). The sequence was collected from a woman of 80 years or more with active COVID-19. The CDR3 spells CASSQAARPRGTNEKLFF. CDR3 nucleotides: TGCGCCAGCAGCCAAGCGGCGCGGCCTAGGGGTACTAATGAAAAACTGTTTTTT.